These T cell receptor beta chains were read from a single sample in a study of CD8 T cells in Susac syndrome. TCRdb reprocessed the immunoSEQ multiplex PCR reads with MiXCR, giving one entry per CDR3 protein. This table has approximately 270,000 distinct CDR3 sequences, about 94% appearing once. The specimen was CD4+ T cells from PBMCs. The receptor source for this set is a human donor with multiple sclerosis. CDR3s include the opening cysteine and the closing phenylalanine or tryptophan.

v_gene	j_gene	CDR3aa
TRBV23-1	TRBJ2-2	CASRHRDRELFF
TRBV29-1	TRBJ2-3	CSVAGLATDTQYF
TRBV3-1	TRBJ1-1	CASSTIPTGGTEAFF
TRBV29-1	TRBJ1-1	CSVVTGGGTEAFF
TRBV20-1	TRBJ2-7	CSADGTGPGEQYF
TRBV27	TRBJ1-5	CASRTGAEQPQHF
TRBV5-1	TRBJ2-3	CASSWDRPTDTQYF
TRBV30	TRBJ2-5	CAWSSGETQYF
TRBV19	TRBJ1-3	CASISDGRTIYF
TRBV14	TRBJ1-3	CASSQVVSTGNTIYF
TRBV19	TRBJ1-5	CASSSDRVDQPQHF
TRBV3-1	TRBJ2-7	CASSQADRGQYEQYF
TRBV30	TRBJ2-5	CAWSPQVGGGRETQYF
TRBV7-9	TRBJ2-3	CASSRSTSSTDTQYF
TRBV9	TRBJ1-1	CASSVVATRNTEAFF
TRBV29-1	TRBJ2-3	CSAAESTDTQYF
TRBV5-1	TRBJ2-3	CASSLVVAGGTDTQYF
TRBV7-3	TRBJ2-7	CASSKGQSYEQYF
TRBV12-3/TRBV12-4	TRBJ2-1	CASKSGRGNYNEQFF
TRBV6-2/TRBV6-3	TRBJ1-5	CASNKIGGALEPQHF
TRBV5-1	TRBJ2-1	CASSTGDGRYGQFF
TRBV5-1	TRBJ1-6	CASRGTVDGTLHF
TRBV4-1	TRBJ1-1	CASSQVSGGLLNTEAFF
TRBV5-6	TRBJ1-1	CASSSTGAAFF
TRBV6-5	TRBJ2-3	CASMLQGGDTQYF
TRBV12-5	TRBJ1-1	CASGLVRTALNTEAFF
TRBV10-3	TRBJ1-5	CAISHDPSNQPQHF
TRBV5-6	TRBJ2-5	CASSLVIGSTSGQETQYF
TRBV4-2	TRBJ2-2	CASSQHTSGTGELFF
TRBV24-1	TRBJ2-5	CATSDAGDQETQYF
TRBV7-2	TRBJ2-7	CASSLVRLGGLRYEQYF
TRBV4-1	TRBJ2-1	CASSQVQTSGHYNEQFF
TRBV12-3/TRBV12-4	TRBJ1-2	CASSLGTDNYGYTF
TRBV4-1	TRBJ2-1	CASSHLIAAVRNNEQFF
TRBV3-1	TRBJ1-2	CASSPEGFFNYGYTF
TRBV6-1	TRBJ2-5	CASSEASATETQYF
TRBV7-8	TRBJ1-2	CASSPIRDRTYGYTF
TRBV4-1	TRBJ1-6	CASSRGPSGTYNSPLHF
TRBV19	TRBJ1-2	CASSTALGYTF
TRBV12-3/TRBV12-4	TRBJ2-7	CASSINTYEQYF
TRBV12-3/TRBV12-4	TRBJ2-6	CASSSLPSGANVLTF
TRBV19	TRBJ1-1	CASRTGTGSSYTEAFF
TRBV20-1	TRBJ1-2	CSAKGDLDYGYTF
TRBV9	TRBJ2-2	CASSVREPGELFF
TRBV5-1	TRBJ1-5	CASSPGQRNQPQHF
TRBV14	TRBJ2-3	CASSHGRGTQYF
TRBV2	TRBJ2-5	CASTVSDQETQYF
TRBV5-1	TRBJ2-2	CASSFEVAGELFF
TRBV28	TRBJ1-3	CASSLGQRGNTIYF
TRBV11-2	TRBJ2-7	CASSQTLGTGSYEQYF
TRBV4-1	TRBJ1-5	CASSQIVNSRQHF
TRBV3-1	TRBJ2-6	CASSQALGASGANVLTF
TRBV19	TRBJ2-7	CASRRQSSSYEQYF
TRBV7-2	TRBJ1-6	CASSSGQGEGNSPLHF